Presented here are 11 T cell receptor beta chains from one specimen sequenced in a study of shared clonotypes between healthy human individuals. The repertoire was sequenced with immunoSEQ multiplex PCR; TCRdb's copy has only in-frame clones and lacks some. The sample has approximately 1.4 million clones, roughly 98% seen once. Sequencing was carried out using naive CD4+ T cells sorted from blood. Subset specified: CD45RA+ positively selected. The receptors were sampled from a man aged 25 to 40 in good health.

The chain links TRBV6-1 to TRBJ2-7; 8 bases are a match to TRBD2. The length of the CDR3 is 14 residues. J lost 5 bases, V lost 2 bases, and 5 bases had no gene match. CDR1 is MNHNS, CDR2 SASEGT, per germline. Here the CDR3 DNA reads TGTGCCAGCAGTGAAAGGCGGGGGGTCGACGAGCAGTACTTC. Its translation: CASSERRGVDEQYF.

The rearrangement links TRBV5-1 to TRBJ1-4; D gene ambiguous. CDR3 length: 14 amino acids. CDR1 and CDR2 (germline): SGHRS, YFSETQ. Deletions cut 0 bases from V and 7 bases from J, with 10 bases between. DNA of the CDR3: TGCGCCAGCAGCTTGGGTCGGTCGGGTGAAAAACTGTTTTTT. Translated: CASSLGRSGEKLFF.

The sample holds one count of this clone. The chain combines TRBV21-1 with TRBJ2-5; whether TRBD2, the table's D call, matches the DNA was not checked. TRBV21-1 has pseudogene status. CDR3 length equals 17 residues. CDR3 DNA: TGTGCCAGCAGCAAACGGCGGGAGCCCCTCTCGCAAGAGACCCAGTACTTC. As protein: CASSKRREPLSQETQYF.

This chain connects TRBV7-3 to TRBJ1-4; D gene uncertain. The CDR3 runs to 13 residues. The germline V gene has CDR1 SGHTA and CDR2 FQGTGA. V dropped 4 bases and J dropped 7 bases, with 10 bases sitting between them. The CDR3 region is CASSSREGEKLFF. In DNA form, the CDR3 reads TGTGCCAGCAGCTCGAGGGAGGGTGAAAAACTGTTTTTT.

This chain links TRBV6-6 with TRBJ1-5, with 11 bases aligning to TRBD1. Germline V CDR1 and CDR2: MNHNY, SVGAGI (reference sequence). With 3 bases clipped from V and 7 bases from J, the junction kept 5 bases outside the gene matches. The CDR3 totals 15 residues. CDR3: CASSYGQGAGQPQHF. The CDR3 nucleotides read TGTGCCAGCAGTTATGGACAGGGGGCAGGGCAGCCCCAGCATTTT.

This sequence joins TRBV19 and TRBJ2-5; a possible D gene is TRBD2 (6 bases). The V and J ends lost 1 base and 5 bases respectively, with 11 bases between them. From germline, CDR1 is LNHDA and CDR2 SQIVND (reference sequence). There are 14 residues in the CDR3. The CDR3 nucleotides are TGTGCCAGTAGTATAGTGGCAGGAGGGGAGACCCAGTACTTC. Its protein is CASSIVAGGETQYF.

V gene TRBV18 combines with J gene TRBJ2-1, with a weak D call TRBD2 (6 bases). CDR1 is KGHSH and CDR2 is LQKENI in the germline V gene. There are 15 residues in the CDR3. Trimming left V 4 bases short and J 5 bases short, with 15 bases between. The CDR3: CASSRNSPGDNEQFF. CDR3 sequence (DNA): TGTGCCAGCTCACGAAATTCACCGGGAGACAATGAGCAGTTCTTC.

The chain recombines TRBV19 with TRBJ2-3, with 7 bases aligning to TRBD2. There are 17 residues in the CDR3. Germline values: CDR1 LNHDA, CDR2 SQIVND (reference sequence). J gave up 6 bases and V 4 bases, and 16 bases lay outside the gene matches. This chain's CDR3 is CASSTFIVREGRDTQYF. CDR3 DNA: TGTGCCAGTAGTACCTTCATCGTCAGGGAGGGGCGGGATACGCAGTATTTT.

The chain employs TRBV7-9 and TRBJ2-3; no firm D call. The V end was cut by 4 bases, the J end by 6 bases, with 11 bases between. The germline gives CDR1 SEHNR, CDR2 FQNEAQ (reference sequence). The CDR3 is made up of 13 amino acids. Written as DNA, the CDR3 is TGTGCCAGCAGCTCCCCTAATCCGGATACGCAGTATTTT. Its protein is CASSSPNPDTQYF.

CDR3 sequence: CASSQGLIPTGTEETQYF. The CDR3 region has the DNA TGTGCCAGCAGCCAAGGGTTAATCCCCACAGGGACCGAAGAGACCCAGTACTTC. The chain carries TRBV14 and TRBJ2-5; TRBD1 is a possible D gene (6 bases). The germline CDR1 and CDR2 sequences are SGHDN and FVKESK. The CDR3 consists of 18 residues. The V gene lost 1 base and the J gene lost 3 bases, with 21 bases spanning the gap.

The chain recombines TRBV7-2 with TRBJ1-5; D unclear. The CDR3 contains 13 residues. Germline V gives CDR1 SGHTA, CDR2 FQGNSA. With 5 bases removed from V and 4 bases from J, the gap between germline ends came to 9 bases. CDR3 sequence: CASSLGTNQPQHF. As DNA, the CDR3 is TGTGCCAGCAGCCTAGGCACTAATCAGCCCCAGCATTTT.